Listed below are T cell receptor beta chains from one sample, sequenced in a study of T cells in pancreatic ductal adenocarcinoma. TCRdb's copy holds only in-frame clones and misses some; the assay was immunoSEQ multiplex PCR. Found here are about 9,000 clones, around nine tenths of them singletons; the top ten hold approximately 3%. Sequencing was done on a sample of PBMCs. Receptor source: a human donor with pancreatic ductal adenocarcinoma. Both conserved end residues are part of each CDR3. A D gene is named only where the DNA matches it firmly. Clone sizes are given selectively: once, few, many, or a class where the clone is expanded.

length | J | D | size | V | CDR3 | DNA
12 | TRBJ2-7 | TRBD1 | few | TRBV7-6 | CASSLPQGEQYF | TGTGCCAGCAGCCTCCCACAGGGGGAGCAGTACTTC
15 | TRBJ1-4 | NA | NA | TRBV30 | CAWRPLAGTREKLFF | TGTGCCTGGAGACCCCTGGCCGGGACAAGGGAAAAACTGTTTTTT
14 | TRBJ1-1 | TRBD1 | NA | TRBV7-9 | CASSFPPGQVEAFF | TGTGCCAGCAGCTTTCCCCCGGGACAGGTTGAAGCTTTCTTT
14 | TRBJ2-3 | TRBD2 | NA | TRBV9 | CASSVGTGGDTQYF | TGTGCCAGCAGCGTAGGTACGGGGGGAGATACGCAGTATTTT
13 | TRBJ1-2 | NA | NA | TRBV7-2 | CASSFRTDYGYTF | TGTGCCAGCAGCTTCCGGACAGACTATGGCTACACCTTC
15 | TRBJ1-5 | TRBD1 | NA | TRBV30 | CAWSYRGRYNQPQHF | TGTGCCTGGAGCTACAGGGGGCGATACAATCAGCCCCAGCATTTT
14 | TRBJ2-5 | NA | NA | TRBV19 | CASSISPGPETQYF | TGTGCCAGTAGTATAAGTCCAGGGCCAGAGACCCAGTACTTC
16 | TRBJ2-2 | TRBD2 | NA | TRBV7-8 | CASSVSVTSYVGELFF | TGTGCCAGCAGCGTATCTGTGACTAGCTACGTCGGGGAGCTGTTTTTT
11 | TRBJ1-1 | NA | NA | TRBV30 | CAWSVGGEAFF | TGTGCCTGGAGTGTCGGGGGAGAAGCTTTCTTT
17 | TRBJ2-5 | TRBD1 | NA | TRBV9 | CASSDPIRDRGQETQYF | TGTGCCAGCAGCGACCCGATCCGGGACAGGGGGCAAGAGACCCAGTACTTC
13 | TRBJ2-3 | TRBD1 | NA | TRBV19 | CASSQGAHDTQYF | TGTGCCAGTTCACAGGGGGCACATGATACGCAGTATTTT
13 | TRBJ1-1 | NA | NA | TRBV29-1 | CSVRGRLNTEAFF | TGCAGCGTTCGGGGTCGCCTGAACACTGAAGCTTTCTTT
16 | TRBJ2-7 | NA | NA | TRBV28 | CASSLELAFSSYEQYF | TGTGCCAGCAGTTTGGAGCTAGCGTTTAGCTCCTACGAGCAGTACTTC
14 | TRBJ1-5 | NA | once | TRBV5-6 | CASSLLGGSQPQHF | TGTGCCAGCAGCTTGCTAGGGGGAAGTCAGCCCCAGCATTTT
15 | TRBJ2-3 | TRBD2 | NA | TRBV27 | CASTLAGTSTDTQYF | TGTGCCAGCACTCTAGCGGGGACTAGCACAGATACGCAGTATTTT
12 | TRBJ1-2 | NA | NA | TRBV5-6 | CASSLGQYGYTF | TGTGCCAGCAGCTTGGGGCAGTATGGCTACACCTTC
14 | TRBJ1-2 | NA | NA | TRBV11-3 | CASSLDQGRGGYTF | TGTGCCAGCAGCTTAGATCAGGGCAGGGGCGGCTACACCTTC
12 | TRBJ2-7 | NA | NA | TRBV18 | CASSNRVEEQYF | TGTGCCAGCTCGAACAGGGTGGAAGAGCAGTACTTC
13 | TRBJ1-1 | NA | NA | TRBV7-9 | CASSSGQGSEAFF | TGTGCCAGCAGCTCAGGGCAAGGGTCTGAAGCTTTCTTT
13 | TRBJ1-2 | NA | few | TRBV19 | CASSIVGSWGYTF | TGTGCCAGTAGTATCGTGGGGAGTTGGGGCTACACCTTC
18 | TRBJ2-3 | NA | once | TRBV4-3 | CASSPWGRGGAMTDTQYF | TGCGCCAGCAGCCCGTGGGGGAGAGGGGGGGCCATGACAGATACGCAGTATTTT
14 | TRBJ1-2 | NA | NA | TRBV30 | CAWSSRGFNYGYTF | TGTGCCTGGAGTAGTAGGGGATTTAACTATGGCTACACCTTC
13 | TRBJ1-5 | TRBD1 | NA | TRBV30 | CAWQTGGNQPQHF | TGTGCCTGGCAAACAGGGGGCAATCAGCCCCAGCATTTT
15 | TRBJ1-5 | NA | NA | TRBV28 | CASSPEIYSNQPQHF | TGTGCCAGCAGCCCGGAGATCTATAGCAATCAGCCCCAGCATTTT
12 | TRBJ1-2 | NA | NA | TRBV19 | CASSIMAYGYTF | TGTGCCAGTAGTATAATGGCATATGGCTACACCTTC
12 | TRBJ2-3 | NA | NA | TRBV19 | CASATSTDTQYF | TGTGCCAGTGCGACTAGCACAGATACGCAGTATTTT
15 | TRBJ2-1 | NA | NA | TRBV9 | CASSAGAASYNEQFF | TGTGCCAGCAGCGCTGGGGCAGCAAGCTACAATGAGCAGTTCTTC
14 | TRBJ2-3 | TRBD1 | NA | TRBV29-1 | CSVEKGASTDTQYF | TGCAGCGTTGAAAAGGGGGCAAGCACAGATACGCAGTATTTT